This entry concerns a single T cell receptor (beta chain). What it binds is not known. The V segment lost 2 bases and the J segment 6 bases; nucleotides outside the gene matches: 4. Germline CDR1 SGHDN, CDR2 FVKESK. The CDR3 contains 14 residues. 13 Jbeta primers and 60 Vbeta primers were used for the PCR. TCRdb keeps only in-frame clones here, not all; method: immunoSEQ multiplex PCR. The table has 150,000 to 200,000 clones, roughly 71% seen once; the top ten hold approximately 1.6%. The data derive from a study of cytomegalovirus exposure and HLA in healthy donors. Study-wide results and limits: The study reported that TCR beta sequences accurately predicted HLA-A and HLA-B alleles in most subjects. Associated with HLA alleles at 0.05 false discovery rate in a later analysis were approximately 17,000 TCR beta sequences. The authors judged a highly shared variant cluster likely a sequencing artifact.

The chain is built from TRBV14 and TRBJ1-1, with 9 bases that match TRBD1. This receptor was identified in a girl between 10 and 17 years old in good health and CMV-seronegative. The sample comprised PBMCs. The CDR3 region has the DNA TGTGCCAGCAGCCAACGAAGGACAGGGGCTGAAGCTTTCTTT. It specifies CASSQRRTGAEAFF.